This T cell receptor beta chain was identified during a study of T cell repertoires in aging, cancer and after chemotherapy. Study as a whole: The whole study produced a dataset of some 9 million TCR reads.

CDR3 length equals 20 residues. CDR1 LNHDA and CDR2 SQIVND come from the germline V gene (reference sequence). Amplification of TCR beta used genomic DNA extracted from peripheral blood. Multiplex touch-down PCR with TRB-A/B primers amplified rearranged V-D-J TRB sequences. TCRdb processed the multiplex PCR reads anew with MiXCR; each CDR3 protein has one entry. This table holds around 2,300 distinct CDR3 sequences, under 30% found once. The TCR was taken from a human donor with a solid tumor. The rearrangement uses TRBV19 and TRBJ2-3; 14 nucleotides agree with TRBD2. The better agreement between TRBJ2-5 and the DNA end casts doubt on the J call. Material for sequencing was blood. The CDR3 loop is CASSIDPSPTSGGAVETQYF. The CDR3, as DNA: TGTGCCAGTAGTATAGATCCCTCCCCGACTAGCGGGGGGGCCGTGGAGACCCAGTACTTC.